The entry that follows covers one T cell receptor (beta chain) sequence. Its antigen is not known. Samples came from axillary lymph nodes draining the breast cancer. The data originate from a study of breast tumors, draining lymph nodes, adjacent tissues. Whole-study results and caveats: Tumor T cell lymph node origin was a supported hypothesis, not proven. Tumor repertoires ranked between lymph nodes and nontumor tissue in diversity, with V and J gene preferences. Tumor and nontumor repertoires were significantly more similar in luminal-like than in basal-like breast cancer. Data fit most tumor T cells coming from lymph node, expanding in tumor.

Trimming removed 1 base from V and 8 bases from J, with 11 bases in between. The germline gives CDR1 GTSNPN, CDR2 SVGIG (reference sequence). CDR3 length equals 12 residues. TCRdb ran MiXCR on the multiplex PCR reads and lists one entry per CDR3 protein. The profile shows 130,000 or so distinct CDR3 sequences, approximately 20% of them singletons. The rearrangement links TRBV30 to TRBJ1-2, with D perhaps TRBD1 (6 bases). The receptor was isolated from a female donor with breast cancer. Some clones in this sample may be carry-over from other donors' samples. The sequencing input was axillary lymph node tissue. The CDR3 nucleotides read TGTGCCTGGAGTGAACAGGGAGTAGGCTACACCTTC. Residues: CAWSEQGVGYTF.